The 8 T cell receptor beta chains in this list originate from one sample, sequenced in a study of tumor-infiltrating lymphocytes in primary liver carcinoma. TCR beta cDNA was reverse-transcribed from about 500 ng of total RNA. The reaction used a constant-region primer and ProtoScript II reverse transcriptase. Each TCR beta library was derived from three nested multiplex PCR rounds that employed slightly modified ARM-PCR. TRBV1-TRBV30 forward primers and a C-beta reverse primer were used in the first two PCR rounds, which each ran for around 11 cycles. TCRdb re-called the multiplex PCR reads through MiXCR, storing one row per CDR3 protein. The data show around 35,000 distinct CDR3 sequences, with 75% seen just once and 37% held by the top ten. Co-extraction of RNA and DNA was performed on about 19-30 mg of unsorted bulk tissue. Material: tumor-adjacent normal liver tissue. Receptors originate from a man aged 35-49 years with primary liver carcinoma and hepatitis B virus infection.

Worth noting for this clonotype: At one boundary the junction diverges from the germline segment, which might be a read error. The CDR3 here is CASSGQERGANVMTF. The CDR3 DNA reads as TGTGCCAGCAGTGGACAGGAGCGCGGGGCCAACGTCATGACTTTC. The V gene is TRBV6-6, the J gene TRBJ2-6; TRBD1 might be the D (7 bases). Germline lookup yields CDR1 MNHNY and CDR2 SVGAGI (reference sequence). The CDR3 extends over 15 amino acids.

As concerns this clonotype: Here the CDR3 omits its conserved ending phenylalanine or tryptophan, so a read error is the likely source. The chain uses TRBV7-8 and TRBJ2-1, with 7 bases identical to TRBD1. The CDR3 length is 15 residues. CDR1 is SGHVS and CDR2 is FQNEAQ in the germline V gene. In DNA, the CDR3 is TGTGCCAGTAGCTTAACAGGGGTTCCCTACAATGAGCAGTTCCTC. Translating it yields CASSLTGVPYNEQFL.

With regard to this clonotype: The CDR3 does not end in the conserved phenylalanine or tryptophan, so this is likely a read error. This chain links TRBV28 with TRBJ1-4, with 10 bases fitting TRBD1. Germline V gives CDR1 MDHEN, CDR2 SYDVKM. The V segment lost 9 bases and the J segment 10 bases; nucleotides outside the gene matches: 8. This CDR3 has 13 amino acids. In DNA form, the CDR3 reads TGTGCCAGTGCTAGGACAGGGGGTGGAAAACTGTTTTCT. This sequence encodes CASARTGGGKLFS.

On this clonotype itself: One end of the junction varies from germline; a read error may be responsible. The chain has TRBV28 and TRBJ2-7, with D maybe TRBD1 (6 bases). Germline V gene sequence: CDR1 MDHEN, CDR2 SYDVKM. The CDR3 length is 15 residues. CDR3 residues: CACSLKGQGSEEQYF. The CDR3 nucleotides read TGTGCCTGCAGTTTAAAAGGGCAGGGGAGTGAAGAGCAGTACTTC.

Worth noting for this clonotype: The junction and the germline gene differ at one end; a read error may be behind it. The chain has TRBV6-6 and TRBJ1-6, with TRBD1 identical over 7 bases. Germline lookup yields CDR1 MNHNY and CDR2 SVGAGI (reference sequence). The CDR3 covers 16 residues. CDR3 region: CASIRFPGQWDSPLHF. The CDR3 DNA sequence: TGCGCCAGCATAAGATTTCCGGGACAGTGGGACTCACCCCTCCACTTT.

The chain carries TRBV28 and TRBJ2-3, with D possibly being TRBD2 (5 bases). Germline CDR1 is MDHEN and CDR2 is SYDVKM. The CDR3 covers 13 residues. Trimming stripped 4 bases from V and 7 bases from J, with 12 bases between. CDR3 region: CASSSGGRYTQYF. The CDR3 DNA follows: TGTGCCAGCAGTTCAGGAGGTAGATATACGCAGTATTTT. The full variable domain, in which reference TRBV28 and TRBJ2-3 provide the parts outside the CDR3, is DVKVTQSSRYLVKRTGEKVFLECVQDMDHENMFWYRQDPGLGLRLIYFSYDVKMKEKGDIPEGYSVSREKKERFSLILESASTNQTSMYLCASSSGGRYTQYFGPGTRLTVL.

This chain connects TRBV6-2 or TRBV6-3 to TRBJ2-3; D uncertain. V shed 7 bases and J shed 0 bases, with 14 bases lying between them. There are 15 residues in the CDR3. Germline V CDR1 and CDR2: MNHEY, SVGEGT. CDR3 residues: CASNRSQDSTDTQYF. CDR3 bases: TGTGCCAGCAACCGATCCCAGGACAGCACAGATACGCAGTATTTT.

V is TRBV4-1 and J is TRBJ2-7; TRBD1 might be the D (5 bases). V gave up 5 bases and J gave up 0 bases, with 20 bases separating them. There are 17 residues in the CDR3. Per the germline V gene, CDR1 is MGHRA and CDR2 is YSYEKL. CDR3: CASSNRNRWLSSYEQYF. CDR3 DNA sequence: TGCGCCAGCAGCAATCGGAACAGGTGGCTATCCTCCTACGAGCAGTACTTC.